Following are 25 T cell receptor beta chains from one sample sequenced in a study of OX40 agonist ivuxolimab in advanced cancers. Only in-frame clones appear in the TCRdb table, and some are missing; sequencing was by immunoSEQ multiplex PCR. The repertoire holds 70,000 to 85,000 clones, with roughly 86% as singletons. The sequenced sample was CD4+ or CD8+ T cells sorted from blood, obtained in a trial of the OX40 agonist ivuxolimab. The source is an adult with an advanced solid tumor such as melanoma, head and neck, liver or kidney cancer.

This chain uses TRBV10-3 with TRBJ2-7; 8 bases align to TRBD1. CDR3 length: 14 amino acids. CDR1 and CDR2 from the germline V gene are ENHRY and SYGVKD. The V gene end was trimmed by 4 bases and the J gene end by 2 bases; junction bases not matched to a gene: 4. This chain's CDR3 is CAISGTGGTYEQYF. CDR3 nucleotide sequence: TGTGCCATCAGTGGAACAGGGGGTACCTACGAGCAGTACTTC.

V gene TRBV5-4 combines with J gene TRBJ1-2; no definite D call. V lost 4 bases to trimming and J lost 0 bases, with 13 bases between them. The CDR3 consists of 15 residues. Germline values: CDR1 SGHNT, CDR2 YYREEE (reference sequence). CDR3 nucleotides: TGTGCCAGCAGCGCTCTGCAGTCAGCTAACTATGGCTACACCTTC. The encoded protein is CASSALQSANYGYTF.

CDR3 nucleotides: TGTGCCAGCAGCTTGGCGCCGAATTCTGTCTATGGCTACACCTTC. Translation gives CASSLAPNSVYGYTF. This sequence joins TRBV5-5 and TRBJ1-2; the D is unclear. This CDR3 region has 15 residues. Germline V gives CDR1 SGHKS, CDR2 YYEKEE (reference sequence). The germline V and J ends were trimmed by 0 bases and 4 bases, with 13 bases remaining between them. Full variable domain (missing parts from reference TRBV5-5 and TRBJ1-2): DAGVTQSPTHLIKTRGQQVTLRCSPISGHKSVSWYQQVLGQGPQFIFQYYEKEERGRGNFPDRFSARQFPNYSSELNVNALLLGDSALYLCASSLAPNSVYGYTFGSGTRLTVV.

The rearrangement joins TRBV7-2 to TRBJ1-2, with D perhaps TRBD1 (5 bases). CDR3 length: 18 residues. Germline V lookup: CDR1 SGHTA, CDR2 FQGNSA. V was cut by 0 bases and J by 4 bases, with 21 bases left in between. CDR3 sequence reads: CASSLARTMGLSFYGYTF. The DNA of the CDR3 is TGTGCCAGCAGCTTAGCGCGTACAATGGGACTGTCATTCTATGGCTACACCTTC.

This clone was counted once. This chain links TRBV25-1 with TRBJ2-6, with 9 bases that match TRBD1. The CDR3 length is 17 residues. Germline CDR1 reads MGHDK; CDR2 reads SYGVNS. Trimming took 4 bases from V and 0 from J; bases not matched to a gene: 4. The CDR3 reads CASSGRTGASGANVLTF. The CDR3 DNA follows: TGTGCCAGCAGTGGACGGACAGGGGCCTCTGGGGCCAACGTCCTGACTTTC.

The chain joins TRBV5-1 to TRBJ2-3; no reliable D call. This CDR3 has 11 amino acids. V was cut by 0 bases and J by 5 bases, with 1 base left in between. Germline CDR1 and CDR2: SGHRS and YFSETQ. CDR3 sequence reads: CASSLGDTQYF. CDR3 bases: TGCGCCAGCAGCTTGGGAGATACGCAGTATTTT.

This clone appeared once. The CDR3 loop reads CASSYAPQGRETQYF. In nucleotides, the CDR3 is TGTGCCAGCAGTTACGCCCCCCAGGGTCGGGAGACCCAGTACTTC. This rearrangement joins TRBV6-6 to TRBJ2-5, with TRBD1 as a possible D gene (5 bases). The length of the CDR3 is 15 residues. Per the germline V gene, CDR1 is MNHNY and CDR2 is SVGAGI (reference sequence). With 2 bases removed from V and 5 bases from J, the gap between germline ends came to 15 bases.

This rearrangement joins TRBV6-1 to TRBJ2-5; 8 bases match TRBD2. Germline loops: CDR1 MNHNS, CDR2 SASEGT. This CDR3 has 15 residues. V shed 3 bases and J 5 bases; nucleotides not matched to a gene: 8. The CDR3 sequence is CASSERGDGEETQYF. CDR3 nucleotide sequence: TGTGCCAGCAGTGAGCGGGGGGACGGGGAGGAGACCCAGTACTTC.

The rearrangement links TRBV2 to TRBJ2-1, with D maybe TRBD2 (5 bases). The germline V gene encodes CDR1 SNHLY and CDR2 FYNNEI. V lost 6 bases and J lost 1, with 7 bases in between. CDR3 length: 13 residues. The CDR3 is CASSGESYNEQFF. In DNA, the CDR3 is TGTGCCAGCAGCGGGGAGTCCTACAATGAGCAGTTCTTC.

The V call is TRBV6-5, the J call TRBJ2-7, with D hard to call. CDR1 MNHEY and CDR2 SVGAGI come from the germline V gene. Deletions cut 0 bases from V and 3 bases from J, with 12 bases between. The CDR3 extends over 15 amino acids. The CDR3 protein is CASSYSVPSVYEQYF. CDR3 coding DNA: TGTGCCAGCAGTTACTCGGTTCCGTCCGTCTACGAGCAGTACTTC.

This sequence joins TRBV10-3 and TRBJ2-7; TRBD2 matches 10 bases. The CDR3 length is 15 residues. The germline CDR1 and CDR2 sequences are ENHRY and SYGVKD. The V segment lost 6 bases and the J segment 0 bases; nucleotides outside the gene matches: 5. The DNA for the CDR3 is TGTGCCATCAGCGGGGGACTAGCGAGCTCCTACGAGCAGTACTTC. Its translation: CAISGGLASSYEQYF.

The chain is built from TRBV18 and TRBJ1-2; D might be TRBD1 (5 bases). The CDR3 contains 15 residues. The germline CDR1 and CDR2 sequences are KGHSH and LQKENI. V lost 1 base to trimming and J lost 4 bases, with 13 bases between them. In DNA, the CDR3 is TGTGCCAGCTCACCACAGGAGGGGCTCGGCTATGGCTACACCTTC. Translating gives CASSPQEGLGYGYTF.

The table lists this clone with a few counts. The V call is TRBV5-1, the J call TRBJ1-5; weak D call: TRBD1 (6 bases). Per the germline V gene, CDR1 is SGHRS and CDR2 is YFSETQ. The CDR3 has 15 amino acids. With 0 bases removed from V and 1 base from J, the gap between germline ends came to 8 bases. The CDR3 sequence: CASSLGGQSNQPQHF. The CDR3 DNA follows: TGCGCCAGCAGCTTGGGAGGACAGAGCAATCAGCCCCAGCATTTT.

This clone was detected a few times. This chain links TRBV12-5 with TRBJ2-2, with TRBD1 matching over 9 bases. The CDR3 loop spans 15 amino acids. V trimming: 1 base; J trimming: 6 bases; junction bases outside the gene matches: 3. Germline CDR1 is LGHNT and CDR2 is FRNRAP. The CDR3 loop reads CASGLAQGAPGELFF. The CDR3 DNA follows: TGTGCTAGTGGTTTGGCACAGGGGGCCCCCGGGGAGCTGTTTTTT. Supplemented by reference TRBV12-5 and TRBJ2-2, the full variable domain reads DARVTQTPRHKVTEMGQEVTMRCQPILGHNTVFWYRQTMMQGLELLAYFRNRAPLDDSGMPKDRFSAEMPDATLATLKIQPSEPRDSAVYFCASGLAQGAPGELFFGEGSRLTVL.

The CDR3 sequence: CASSELVGRSSPLHF. The CDR3 nucleotides read TGTGCCAGCAGTGAATTGGTGGGACGTAGTTCACCCCTCCACTTT. This chain joins TRBV2 and TRBJ1-6, with a tentative D call TRBD1 (5 bases). CDR3 size: 15 residues. The germline gives CDR1 SNHLY, CDR2 FYNNEI. V shed 2 bases and J shed 9 bases, with 14 bases lying between them.

The V gene is TRBV2, the J gene TRBJ1-2; 7 bases line up with TRBD1. This CDR3 spans 14 amino acids. V gave up 6 bases and J gave up 4 bases; unmatched junction bases: 8. Per germline, CDR1 SNHLY and CDR2 FYNNEI. Here the CDR3 DNA reads TGTGCCAGCAGAGAGACAGGGACCCTCTATGGCTACACCTTC. Translation gives CASRETGTLYGYTF. Filled out from reference TRBV2 and TRBJ1-2, the complete variable domain reads EPEVTQTPSHQVTQMGQEVILRCVPISNHLYFYWYRQILGQKVEFLVSFYNNEISEKSEIFDDQFSVERPDGSNFTLKIRSTKLEDSAMYFCASRETGTLYGYTFGSGTRLTVV.

This chain uses TRBV11-1 with TRBJ2-1; possibly TRBD1 for D (7 bases). Trimming stripped 5 bases from V and 6 bases from J, with 17 bases between. The CDR3 has 15 residues. Germline V gene lookup returns CDR1 SGHAT and CDR2 FQDESV (reference sequence). Here the CDR3 DNA reads TGTGCCAGCAGCCGGGACAGCGGGTATCCCAATGAGCAGTTCTTC. Translating gives CASSRDSGYPNEQFF.

The rearrangement uses TRBV5-8 and TRBJ2-2; TRBD1 is a possible D gene (5 bases). Germline V lookup: CDR1 SGHTS, CDR2 YDEGEE. The CDR3 length is 14 residues. Deletions cut 1 base from V and 7 bases from J, with 11 bases between. The CDR3 DNA follows: TGTGCCAGCAGCTTGTTCAGGGCAAGCGGGGAGCTGTTTTTT. Amino acid sequence: CASSLFRASGELFF.

This clone was recorded once. The V gene is TRBV2, the J gene TRBJ2-3, with D possibly matching TRBD2 (6 bases). Germline V CDR1 and CDR2: SNHLY, FYNNEI. CDR3 length: 14 residues. Trimming took 2 bases from V and 1 from J, leaving 7 bases between them. The CDR3 DNA follows: TGTGCCAGCAGTGAACCTAGCGGCACAGATACGCAGTATTTT. It is translated as CASSEPSGTDTQYF.

This clone turned up a few times. This chain links TRBV19 with TRBJ2-3; TRBD1 is a possible D gene (6 bases). Trimming took 6 bases from V and 1 from J, leaving 17 bases between them. Germline CDR1 reads LNHDA; CDR2 reads SQIVND (reference sequence). This CDR3 comprises 16 residues. CDR3 amino acids: CASSSKQGWGTDTQYF. The CDR3 DNA reads TGTGCCAGTAGCAGTAAACAGGGATGGGGCACAGATACGCAGTATTTT.

The chain employs TRBV6-1 and TRBJ2-3; TRBD1 matches at 9 bases. The CDR3 sequence is 14 residues long. CDR1 and CDR2 (germline): MNHNS, SASEGT. V lost 6 bases to trimming and J lost 3 bases; unmatched junction nucleotides: 4. The CDR3 DNA follows: TGTGCCAGCAGGCGACAGGGGGGTACAGATACGCAGTATTTT. This codes for CASRRQGGTDTQYF.

This clone appeared a single time. This chain uses TRBV4-2 with TRBJ1-1; D not resolved. CDR1 and CDR2 from the germline V gene are LGHNA and YNFKEQ. This CDR3 contains 14 residues. The V gene lost 1 base and the J gene lost 6 bases, with 12 bases spanning the gap. The CDR3 nucleotides read TGTGCCAGCAGCCAAGTGACATCCCCCGCTGAAGCTTTCTTT. It specifies CASSQVTSPAEAFF.

The chain uses TRBV11-2 and TRBJ2-5; maybe TRBD1 (5 bases). The DNA end is more similar to TRBJ2-7, so the J call may be wrong. The germline V gene encodes CDR1 SGHAT and CDR2 FQNNGV. CDR3 length: 15 residues. CDR3 nucleotide sequence: TGTGCCAGCAGCTTGTCCCAGGGATTTTCCTACGAGCAGTACTTC. Protein sequence: CASSLSQGFSYEQYF.

This chain links TRBV5-4 with TRBJ2-5; D perhaps matches TRBD1 (6 bases). CDR1 SGHNT and CDR2 YYREEE come from the germline V gene (reference sequence). CDR3 length: 14 amino acids. Trimming removed 1 base from V and 3 bases from J, with 10 bases in between. CDR3 nucleotide sequence: TGTGCCAGCAGCTTGAGGGGGAATGAAGAGACCCAGTACTTC. Protein: CASSLRGNEETQYF.

V gene TRBV6-5 combines with J gene TRBJ2-7; 10 positions agree with TRBD2. Germline V CDR1 and CDR2: MNHEY, SVGAGI. The CDR3 is made up of 14 amino acids. The trim removed 5 bases at V and 4 bases at J, leaving 5 bases unmatched. CDR3 sequence (DNA): TGTGCCAGCAGTGACCCTAGCGGGAGATACGAGCAGTACTTC. Residues: CASSDPSGRYEQYF.